This T cell receptor (beta chain) was observed in a study of CXCR3-negative and CXCR3-positive naive CD8 T cells. Study-level findings and limits: TCR strength was inferred from TRB CDR3 properties, while surface CD5 was comparable between naive subsets. Comparison of naive CXCR3-negative and CXCR3-positive cells revealed similar TRBV-TRBJ usage, while memory cells differed. Comparably high diversity marked both naive subsets, whereas memory CD8+ cells had much lower diversity.

Germline CDR1 reads SGHTA; CDR2 reads FQGNSA. This CDR3 has 15 amino acids. Sorting yielded triplicates of approximately 300,000 cells for each CD8+ T cell subset. In preparing the TRB cDNA libraries, 5' RACE with UMI labels was used. TCRdb reworked the 5' RACE reads into one entry per CDR3 protein, no DNA. Its table records about 40,000 distinct CDR3 sequences. To note about this clonotype: What it binds is unknown.

This TCR was recovered from a human donor in good health. Some clones in this sample may be carry-over from other donors' samples. Sequencing used memory CD8+ T cells from blood. This sequence joins TRBV7-2 and TRBJ1-5. The CDR3 protein is CASSLVAGSNQPQHF. Variable domain in full (rest from reference TRBV7-2 and TRBJ1-5): GAGVSQSPSNKVTEKGKDVELRCDPISGHTALYWYRQSLGQGLEFLIYFQGNSAPDKSGLPSDRFSAERTGGSVSTLTIQRTQQEDSAVYLCASSLVAGSNQPQHFGDGTRLSIL.